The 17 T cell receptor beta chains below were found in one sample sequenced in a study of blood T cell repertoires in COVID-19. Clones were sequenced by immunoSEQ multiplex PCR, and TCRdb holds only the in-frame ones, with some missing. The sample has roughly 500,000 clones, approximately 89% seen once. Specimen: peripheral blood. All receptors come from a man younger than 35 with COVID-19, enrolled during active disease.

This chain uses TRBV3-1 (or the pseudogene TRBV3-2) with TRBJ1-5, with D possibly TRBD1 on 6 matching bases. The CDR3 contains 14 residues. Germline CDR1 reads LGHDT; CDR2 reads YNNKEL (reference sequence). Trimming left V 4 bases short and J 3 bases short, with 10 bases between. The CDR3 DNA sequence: TGTGCCAGCAGCCGTGGGACAAACAATCAGCCCCAGCATTTT. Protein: CASSRGTNNQPQHF.

CDR3 sequence (DNA): TGTGCCAGCAGCTCAAAGGAACAGCAAGAGACCCAGTACTTC. Its protein product is CASSSKEQQETQYF. The rearrangement uses TRBV7-8 and TRBJ2-5; no definite D call. Germline loops: CDR1 SGHVS, CDR2 FQNEAQ. The ends were cut back, 4 bases at V and 2 bases at J, with 11 bases in the middle. There are 14 residues in the CDR3. Combining the CDR3 with reference TRBV7-8 and TRBJ2-5 gives the whole variable domain GAGVSQSPRYKVAKRGQDVALRCDPISGHVSLFWYQQALGQGPEFLTYFQNEAQLDKSGLPSDRFFAERPEGSVSTLKIQRTQQEDSAVYLCASSSKEQQETQYFGPGTRLLVL.

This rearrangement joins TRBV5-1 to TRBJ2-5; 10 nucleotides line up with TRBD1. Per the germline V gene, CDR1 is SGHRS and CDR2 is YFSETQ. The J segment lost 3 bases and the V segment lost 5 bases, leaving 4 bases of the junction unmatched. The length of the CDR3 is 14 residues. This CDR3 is CASRGDRGEETQYF. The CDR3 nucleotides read TGCGCCAGCAGAGGGGACAGGGGAGAAGAGACCCAGTACTTC.

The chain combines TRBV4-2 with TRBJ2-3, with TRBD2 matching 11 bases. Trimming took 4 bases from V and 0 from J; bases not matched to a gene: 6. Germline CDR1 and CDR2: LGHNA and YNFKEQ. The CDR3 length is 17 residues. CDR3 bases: TGTGCCAGCAGCCGTACTAGCGGGGGAAGTAGCACAGATACGCAGTATTTT. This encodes CASSRTSGGSSTDTQYF.

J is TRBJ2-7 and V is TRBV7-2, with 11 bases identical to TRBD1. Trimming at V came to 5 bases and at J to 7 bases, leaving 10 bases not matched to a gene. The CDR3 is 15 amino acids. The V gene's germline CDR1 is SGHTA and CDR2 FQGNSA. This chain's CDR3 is CASSLDRDRGNEQYF. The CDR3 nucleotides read TGTGCCAGCAGCCTAGACAGGGACAGGGGGAATGAGCAGTACTTC.

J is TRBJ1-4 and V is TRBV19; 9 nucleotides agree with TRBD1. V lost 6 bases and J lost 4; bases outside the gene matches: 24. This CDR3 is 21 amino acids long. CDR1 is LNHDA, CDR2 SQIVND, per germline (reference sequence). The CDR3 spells CASSNIVGTGSTPGDNEKLFF. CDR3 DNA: TGTGCCAGTAGCAACATTGTGGGGACAGGGTCAACTCCGGGAGATAATGAAAAACTGTTTTTT.

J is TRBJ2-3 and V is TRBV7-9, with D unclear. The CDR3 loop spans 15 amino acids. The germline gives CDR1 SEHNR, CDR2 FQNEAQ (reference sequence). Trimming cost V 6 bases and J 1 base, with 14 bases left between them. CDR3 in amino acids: CASRSGVWGTDTQYF. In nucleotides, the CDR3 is TGTGCCAGCAGGTCTGGAGTGTGGGGCACAGATACGCAGTATTTT.

The CDR3 DNA follows: TGTGCCAGCTCACCACAACTAGCGGGAGGGAAAGAGACCCAGTACTTC. This encodes CASSPQLAGGKETQYF. The chain uses TRBV18 and TRBJ2-5, with 13 positions matching TRBD2. Per germline, CDR1 KGHSH and CDR2 LQKENI. CDR3 size: 16 residues. The V gene end was trimmed by 1 base and the J gene end by 3 bases; junction bases not matched to a gene: 2.

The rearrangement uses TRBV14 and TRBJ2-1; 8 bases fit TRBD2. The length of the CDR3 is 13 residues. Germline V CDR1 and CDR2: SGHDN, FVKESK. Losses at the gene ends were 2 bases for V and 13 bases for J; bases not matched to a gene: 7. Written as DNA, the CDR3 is TGTGCCAGCAGCCAATTCGGGGGACTAGGTCAGTTCTTC. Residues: CASSQFGGLGQFF. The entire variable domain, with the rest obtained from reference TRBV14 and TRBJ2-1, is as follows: EAGVTQFPSHSVIEKGQTVTLRCDPISGHDNLYWYRRVMGKEIKFLLHFVKESKQDESGMPNNRFLAERTGGTYSTLKVQPAELEDSGVYFCASSQFGGLGQFFGPGTRLTVL.

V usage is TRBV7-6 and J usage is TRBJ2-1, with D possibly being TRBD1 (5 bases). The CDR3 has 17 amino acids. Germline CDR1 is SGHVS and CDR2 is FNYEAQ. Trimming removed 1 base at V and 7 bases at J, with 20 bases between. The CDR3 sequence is CASSLVGIGAGINEQFF. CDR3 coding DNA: TGTGCCAGCAGCTTAGTCGGTATTGGGGCAGGGATAAATGAGCAGTTCTTC.

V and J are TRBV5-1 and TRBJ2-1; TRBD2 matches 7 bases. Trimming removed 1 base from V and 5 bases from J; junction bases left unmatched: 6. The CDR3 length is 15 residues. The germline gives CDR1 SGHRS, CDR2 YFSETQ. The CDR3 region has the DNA TGCGCCAGCAGCTTGCGGCTAGCGGAAGACAATGAGCAGTTCTTC. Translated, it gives CASSLRLAEDNEQFF.

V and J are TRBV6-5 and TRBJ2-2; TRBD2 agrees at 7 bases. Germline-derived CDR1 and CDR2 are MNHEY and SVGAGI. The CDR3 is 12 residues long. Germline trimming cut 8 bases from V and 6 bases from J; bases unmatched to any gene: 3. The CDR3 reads CASGLGAGELFF. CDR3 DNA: TGTGCCAGCGGACTAGGGGCCGGGGAGCTGTTTTTT.

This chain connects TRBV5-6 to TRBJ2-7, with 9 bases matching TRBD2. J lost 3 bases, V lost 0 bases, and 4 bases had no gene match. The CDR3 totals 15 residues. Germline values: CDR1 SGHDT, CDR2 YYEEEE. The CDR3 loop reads CASSLGAGGIYEQYF. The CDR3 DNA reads TGTGCCAGCAGCTTGGGAGCGGGGGGAATCTACGAGCAGTACTTC.

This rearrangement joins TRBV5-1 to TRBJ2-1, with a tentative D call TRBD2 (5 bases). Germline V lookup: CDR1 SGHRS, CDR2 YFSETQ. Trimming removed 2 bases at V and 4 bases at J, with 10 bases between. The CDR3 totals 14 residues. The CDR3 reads CASSFRAAYNEQFF. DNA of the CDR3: TGCGCCAGCAGCTTTAGAGCGGCATACAATGAGCAGTTCTTC.

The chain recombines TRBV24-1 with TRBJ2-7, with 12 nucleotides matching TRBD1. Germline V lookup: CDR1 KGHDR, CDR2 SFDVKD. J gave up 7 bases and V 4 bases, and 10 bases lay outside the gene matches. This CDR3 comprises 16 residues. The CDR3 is CATSDHPGQGAEEQYF. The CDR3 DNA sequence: TGTGCCACCAGTGACCACCCGGGACAGGGGGCGGAAGAGCAGTACTTC.

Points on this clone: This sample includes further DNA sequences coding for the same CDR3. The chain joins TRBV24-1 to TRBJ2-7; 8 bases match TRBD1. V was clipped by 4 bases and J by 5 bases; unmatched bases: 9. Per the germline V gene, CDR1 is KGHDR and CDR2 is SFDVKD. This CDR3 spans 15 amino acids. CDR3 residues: CATSDPGQGSNEQYF. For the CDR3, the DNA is TGTGCCACCAGTGACCCCGGACAGGGATCGAACGAGCAGTACTTC.

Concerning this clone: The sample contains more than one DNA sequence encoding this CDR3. CDR3 sequence reads: CASSLGLTGELFF. The CDR3 coding sequence is TGCGCCAGCAGCTTGGGACTCACCGGGGAGCTGTTTTTT. The genes are TRBV5-1 and TRBJ2-2; D is unresolved. The CDR3 runs 13 residues. V was cut by 0 bases and J by 4 bases, with 4 bases left in between. Germline V gene sequence: CDR1 SGHRS, CDR2 YFSETQ.